This T cell receptor beta chain was found in a study of T cell clonotyping in hematopoietic cell transplantation. Trimming left V 4 bases short and J 4 bases short, with 8 bases between. The CDR3 length is 12 residues. Germline V gene data show CDR1 as LNHDA and CDR2 as SQIVND (reference sequence). Study conclusions and caveats: Few recipient clonotypes overlapped donors; over 95% were de novo at given depth. CD4 and CD8 repertoire contributions could not be separated without sorting.

On this clone: Antigen specificity is unknown.

Assay: immunoSEQ multiplex PCR; the TCRdb copy retains only in-frame clones and omits some. This table has around 15,000 clones, 93% appearing once. Time point of the sample: recipient sample about 28 days before transplant, after cytoreduction. Recipient blood drawn about 28 days pretransplant and days 30, 100, 180 after. The sequenced sample was peripheral blood mononuclear cells, obtained before stem cell transplant. This rearrangement joins TRBV19 to TRBJ2-7; D might be TRBD1 (6 bases). The sequence came from a man aged 18 to 30 with biphenotypic leukemia. Some clones in this sample may be carry-over from other donors' samples. CDR3 coding DNA: TGTGCCAGTAGTAGAAGGGGGTACGAGCAGTACTTC. This translates into CASSRRGYEQYF.